The entry below describes one TCR beta chain. As yet, its antigen is unknown. The entry originates in a study of T cells after yellow fever vaccination. Notes on the study in general: The appearance of a small share of clonotypes in both CD4 and CD8 compartments was observed. In post-booster samples, most primary-vaccination clones reappeared (approximately 95% CD4, 88% CD8).

Template switching by 5'RACE produced TCR cDNA, adding a universal primer site and UMIs. MiXCR, applied by TCRdb to the 5' RACE reads, yields one record per CDR3 protein. The sample consists of 180,000 or so distinct CDR3 sequences, approximately 9.9% of them appearing once. The junction had 5 bases not matched to a gene; V was cut back by 0 bases and J by 4 bases. Germline lookup yields CDR1 MNHEY and CDR2 SVGEGT. This CDR3 region has 16 residues. The sequence was collected from a man aged 18 to 30 who received the YFV17D yellow fever vaccine. The specimen comprised CD8+ T cells sorted from PBMCs, sampled 15 days after the yellow fever booster vaccination. The chain recombines TRBV6-2 or TRBV6-3 with TRBJ2-1, with TRBD2 identical over 8 bases. The CDR3 bases are TGTGCCAGCAGTTACTCGTCATTAGCGGGGTACAATGAGCAGTTCTTC. Its translation: CASSYSSLAGYNEQFF.